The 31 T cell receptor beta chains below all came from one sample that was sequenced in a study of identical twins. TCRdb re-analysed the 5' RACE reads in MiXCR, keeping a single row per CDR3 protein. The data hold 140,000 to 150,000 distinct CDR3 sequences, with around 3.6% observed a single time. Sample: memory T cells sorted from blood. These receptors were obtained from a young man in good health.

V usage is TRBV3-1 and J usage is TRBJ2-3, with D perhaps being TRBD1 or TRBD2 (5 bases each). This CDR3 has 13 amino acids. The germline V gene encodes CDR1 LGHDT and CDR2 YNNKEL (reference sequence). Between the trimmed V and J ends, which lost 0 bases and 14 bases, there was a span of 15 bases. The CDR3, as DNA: TGTGCCAGCAGCCAAGACACCGGGACCCCTCCGTATTTT. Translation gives CASSQDTGTPPYF.

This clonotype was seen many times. The CDR3 reads CASSLEGTPEQFF. In DNA form, the CDR3 reads TGTGCCAGCAGCTTAGAGGGAACCCCTGAGCAGTTCTTC. The rearrangement joins TRBV7-9 to TRBJ2-1; D not certain. Germline V lookup: CDR1 SEHNR, CDR2 FQNEAQ (reference sequence). The germline V and J ends were trimmed by 1 base and 9 bases, with 10 bases remaining between them. The CDR3 has 13 residues.

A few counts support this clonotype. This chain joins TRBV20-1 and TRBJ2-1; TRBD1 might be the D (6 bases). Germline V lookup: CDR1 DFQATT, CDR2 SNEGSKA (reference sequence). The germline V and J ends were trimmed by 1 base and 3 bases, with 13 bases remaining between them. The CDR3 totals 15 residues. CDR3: CSARAGDPRYNEQFF. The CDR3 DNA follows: TGCAGTGCTAGAGCAGGGGACCCCCGCTACAATGAGCAGTTCTTC.

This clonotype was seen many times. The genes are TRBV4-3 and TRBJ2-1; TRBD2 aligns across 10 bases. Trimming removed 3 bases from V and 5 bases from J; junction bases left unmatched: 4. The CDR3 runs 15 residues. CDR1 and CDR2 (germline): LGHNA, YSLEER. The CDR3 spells CASSQELAGHNEQFF. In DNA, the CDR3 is TGCGCCAGCAGCCAGGAACTAGCGGGACACAATGAGCAGTTCTTC.

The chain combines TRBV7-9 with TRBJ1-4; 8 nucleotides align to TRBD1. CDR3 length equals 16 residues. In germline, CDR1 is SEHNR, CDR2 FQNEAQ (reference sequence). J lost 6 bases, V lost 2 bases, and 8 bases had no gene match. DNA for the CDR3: TGTGCCAGCAGCTTACCGAGGACAGGGAAGGATGAAAAACTGTTTTTT. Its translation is CASSLPRTGKDEKLFF.

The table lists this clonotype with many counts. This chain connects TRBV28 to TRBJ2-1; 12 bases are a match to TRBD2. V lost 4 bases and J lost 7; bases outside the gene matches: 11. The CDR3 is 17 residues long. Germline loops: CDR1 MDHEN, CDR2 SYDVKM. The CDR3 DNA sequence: TGTGCCAGCAGTTCCTCTAGCGGGAGGGCCGGGGTGAATGAGCAGTTCTTC. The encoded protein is CASSSSSGRAGVNEQFF. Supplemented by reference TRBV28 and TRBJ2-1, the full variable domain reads DVKVTQSSRYLVKRTGEKVFLECVQDMDHENMFWYRQDPGLGLRLIYFSYDVKMKEKGDIPEGYSVSREKKERFSLILESASTNQTSMYLCASSSSSGRAGVNEQFFGPGTRLTVL.

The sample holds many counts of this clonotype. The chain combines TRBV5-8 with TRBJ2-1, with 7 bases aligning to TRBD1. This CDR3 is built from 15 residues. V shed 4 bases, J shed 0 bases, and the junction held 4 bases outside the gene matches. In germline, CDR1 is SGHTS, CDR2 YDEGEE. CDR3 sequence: CASSPGQSSYNEQFF. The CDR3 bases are TGTGCCAGCAGCCCGGGACAGAGCTCCTACAATGAGCAGTTCTTC. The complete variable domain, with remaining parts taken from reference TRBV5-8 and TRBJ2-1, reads EAGVTQSPTHLIKTRGQQATLRCSPISGHTSVYWYQQALGLGLQFLLWYDEGEERNRGNFPPRFSGRQFPNYSSELNVNALELEDSALYLCASSPGQSSYNEQFFGPGTRLTVL.

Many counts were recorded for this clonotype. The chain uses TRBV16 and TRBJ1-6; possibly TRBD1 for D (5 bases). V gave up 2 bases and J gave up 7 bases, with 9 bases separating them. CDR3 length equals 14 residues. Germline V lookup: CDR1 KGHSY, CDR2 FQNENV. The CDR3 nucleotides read TGTGCCAGCAGCCAAAACAGGCTCAATTCACCCCTCCACTTT. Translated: CASSQNRLNSPLHF.

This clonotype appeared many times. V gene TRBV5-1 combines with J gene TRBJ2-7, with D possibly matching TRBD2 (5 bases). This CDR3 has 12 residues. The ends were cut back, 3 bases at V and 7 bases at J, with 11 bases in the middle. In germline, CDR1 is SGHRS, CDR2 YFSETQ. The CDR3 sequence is CASSSAPGEQYF. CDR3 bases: TGCGCCAGCAGCTCGGCCCCGGGGGAGCAGTACTTC.

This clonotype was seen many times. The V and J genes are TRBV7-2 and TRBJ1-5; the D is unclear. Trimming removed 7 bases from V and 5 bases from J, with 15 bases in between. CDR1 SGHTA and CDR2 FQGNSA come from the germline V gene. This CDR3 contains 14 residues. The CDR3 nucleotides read TGTGCCAGCAACAACCCCGGGTCGGATCAGCCCCAGCATTTT. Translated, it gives CASNNPGSDQPQHF.

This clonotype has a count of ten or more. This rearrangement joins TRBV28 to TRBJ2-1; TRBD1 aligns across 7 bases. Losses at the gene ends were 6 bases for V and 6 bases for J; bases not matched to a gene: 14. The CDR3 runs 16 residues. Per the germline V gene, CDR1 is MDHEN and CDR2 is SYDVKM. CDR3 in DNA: TGTGCCAGCAGACCGGGGCACAGGGGCCTAAGCAATGAGCAGTTCTTC. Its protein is CASRPGHRGLSNEQFF.

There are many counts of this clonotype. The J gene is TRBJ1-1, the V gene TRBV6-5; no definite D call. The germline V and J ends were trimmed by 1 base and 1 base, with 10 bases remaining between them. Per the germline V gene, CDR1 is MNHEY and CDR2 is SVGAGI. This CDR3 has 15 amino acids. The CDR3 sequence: CASSYYGWANTEAFF. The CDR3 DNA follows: TGTGCCAGCAGTTACTACGGGTGGGCGAACACTGAAGCTTTCTTT.

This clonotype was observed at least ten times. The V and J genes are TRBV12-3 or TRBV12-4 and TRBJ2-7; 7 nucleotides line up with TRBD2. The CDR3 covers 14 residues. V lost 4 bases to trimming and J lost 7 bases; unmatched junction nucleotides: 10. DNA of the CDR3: TGTGCCAGCAGTTCCGGAGCGGGATCAGGGGAGCAGTACGTC. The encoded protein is CASSSGAGSGEQYV.

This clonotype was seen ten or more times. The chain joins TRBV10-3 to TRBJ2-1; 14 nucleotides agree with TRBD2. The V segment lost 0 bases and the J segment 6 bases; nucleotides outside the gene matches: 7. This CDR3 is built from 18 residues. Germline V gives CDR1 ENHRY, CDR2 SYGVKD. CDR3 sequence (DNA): TGTGCCATCAGTGAGTCGTGGAGGGGGACTAGCGGGAGCAATGAGCAGTTCTTC. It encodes CAISESWRGTSGSNEQFF.

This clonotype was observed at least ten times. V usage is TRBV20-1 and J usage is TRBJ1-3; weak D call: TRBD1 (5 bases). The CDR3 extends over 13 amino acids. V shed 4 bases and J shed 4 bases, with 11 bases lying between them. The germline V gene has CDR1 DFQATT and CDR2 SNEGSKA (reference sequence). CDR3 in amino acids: CSANRITGNTIYF. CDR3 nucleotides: TGCAGTGCTAACAGGATAACCGGAAACACCATATATTTT.

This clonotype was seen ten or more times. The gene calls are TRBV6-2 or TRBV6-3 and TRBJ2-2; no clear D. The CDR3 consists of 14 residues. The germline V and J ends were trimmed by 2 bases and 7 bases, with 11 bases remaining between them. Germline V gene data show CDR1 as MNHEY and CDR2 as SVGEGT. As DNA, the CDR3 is TGTGCCAGCAGTTACAATTCCCAAGGCGGGGAGCTGTTTTTT. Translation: CASSYNSQGGELFF.

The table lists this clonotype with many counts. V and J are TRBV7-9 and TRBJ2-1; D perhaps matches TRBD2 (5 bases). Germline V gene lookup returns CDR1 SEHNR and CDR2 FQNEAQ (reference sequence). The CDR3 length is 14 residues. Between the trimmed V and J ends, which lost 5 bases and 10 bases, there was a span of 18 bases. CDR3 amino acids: CASSAPSARGEQFF. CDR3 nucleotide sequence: TGTGCCAGCAGCGCCCCATCGGCTAGAGGGGAGCAGTTCTTC.

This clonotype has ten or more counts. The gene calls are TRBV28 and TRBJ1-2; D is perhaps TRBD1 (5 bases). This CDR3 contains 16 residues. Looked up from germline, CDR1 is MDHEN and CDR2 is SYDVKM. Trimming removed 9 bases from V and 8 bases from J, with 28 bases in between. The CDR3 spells CASGEPEPGKRRGYTF. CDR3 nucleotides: TGTGCCAGTGGAGAACCCGAACCAGGGAAGAGGAGGGGCTACACCTTC.

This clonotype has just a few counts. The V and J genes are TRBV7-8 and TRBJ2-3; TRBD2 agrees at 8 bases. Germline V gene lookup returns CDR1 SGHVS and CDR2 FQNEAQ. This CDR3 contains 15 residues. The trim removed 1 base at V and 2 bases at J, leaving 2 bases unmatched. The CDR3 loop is CASSLDGRDTDTQYF. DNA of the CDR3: TGTGCCAGCAGCTTAGACGGGAGGGACACAGATACGCAGTATTTT.

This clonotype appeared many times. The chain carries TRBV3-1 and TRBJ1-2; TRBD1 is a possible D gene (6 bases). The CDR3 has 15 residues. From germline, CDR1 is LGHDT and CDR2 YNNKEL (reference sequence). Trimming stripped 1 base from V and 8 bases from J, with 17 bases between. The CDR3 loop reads CASSQVGRGSLGYTF. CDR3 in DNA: TGTGCCAGCAGCCAAGTGGGCAGGGGATCGTTGGGCTACACCTTC.

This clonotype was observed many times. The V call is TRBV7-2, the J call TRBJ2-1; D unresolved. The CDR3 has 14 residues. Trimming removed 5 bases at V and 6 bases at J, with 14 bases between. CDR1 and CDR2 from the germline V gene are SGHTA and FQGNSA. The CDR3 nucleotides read TGTGCCAGCAGCGGCTCGACTGGCCGCAATGAGCAGTTCTTC. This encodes CASSGSTGRNEQFF.

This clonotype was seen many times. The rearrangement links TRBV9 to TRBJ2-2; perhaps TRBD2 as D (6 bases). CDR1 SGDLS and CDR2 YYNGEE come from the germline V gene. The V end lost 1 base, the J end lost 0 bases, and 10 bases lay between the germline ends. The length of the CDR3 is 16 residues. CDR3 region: CASSVWASANTGELFF. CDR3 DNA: TGTGCCAGCAGCGTATGGGCTAGCGCGAACACCGGGGAGCTGTTTTTT.

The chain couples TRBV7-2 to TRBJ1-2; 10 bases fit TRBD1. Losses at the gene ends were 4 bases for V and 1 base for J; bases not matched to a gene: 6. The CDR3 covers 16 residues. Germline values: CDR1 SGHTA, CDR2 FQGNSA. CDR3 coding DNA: TGTGCCAGCAGCTACAAAGGGACAGGGGATAACTATGGCTACACCTTC. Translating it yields CASSYKGTGDNYGYTF.

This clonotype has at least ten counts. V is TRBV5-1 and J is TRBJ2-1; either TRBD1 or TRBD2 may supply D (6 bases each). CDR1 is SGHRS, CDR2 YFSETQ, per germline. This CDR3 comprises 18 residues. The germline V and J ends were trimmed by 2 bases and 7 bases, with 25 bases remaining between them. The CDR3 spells CASSFWGRDGLVENEQFF. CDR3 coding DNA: TGCGCCAGCAGCTTTTGGGGGCGGGATGGGCTTGTGGAAAATGAGCAGTTCTTC.

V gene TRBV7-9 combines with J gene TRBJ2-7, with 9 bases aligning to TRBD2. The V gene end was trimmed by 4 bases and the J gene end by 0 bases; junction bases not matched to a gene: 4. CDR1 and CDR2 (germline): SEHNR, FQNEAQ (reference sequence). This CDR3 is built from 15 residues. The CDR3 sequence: CASSSLAGDSYEQYF. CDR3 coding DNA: TGTGCCAGCAGCTCCTTAGCGGGAGACTCCTACGAGCAGTACTTC.

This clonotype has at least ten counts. The CDR3, as DNA: TGTGCCAGCAGTCCGTCCGGCACCGGGGAGCTGTTTTTT. It codes for CASSPSGTGELFF. The chain has TRBV28 and TRBJ2-2, with unresolved D. V lost 5 bases to trimming and J lost 4 bases, with 8 bases between them. CDR1 and CDR2 (germline): MDHEN, SYDVKM. CDR3 length: 13 amino acids.

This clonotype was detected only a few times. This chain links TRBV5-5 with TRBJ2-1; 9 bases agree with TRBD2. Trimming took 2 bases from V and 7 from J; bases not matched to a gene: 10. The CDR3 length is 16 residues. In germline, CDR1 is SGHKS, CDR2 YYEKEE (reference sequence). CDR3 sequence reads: CASSLGVAGVFNEQFF. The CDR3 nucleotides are TGTGCCAGCAGCTTAGGGGTAGCGGGAGTTTTTAATGAGCAGTTCTTC. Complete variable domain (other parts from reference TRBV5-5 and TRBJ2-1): DAGVTQSPTHLIKTRGQQVTLRCSPISGHKSVSWYQQVLGQGPQFIFQYYEKEERGRGNFPDRFSARQFPNYSSELNVNALLLGDSALYLCASSLGVAGVFNEQFFGPGTRLTVL.

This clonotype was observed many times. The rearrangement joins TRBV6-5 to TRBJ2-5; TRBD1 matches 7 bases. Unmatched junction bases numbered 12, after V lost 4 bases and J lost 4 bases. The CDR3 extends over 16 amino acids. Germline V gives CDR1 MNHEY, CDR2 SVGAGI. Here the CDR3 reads CASSSLTNRGSETQYF. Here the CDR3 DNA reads TGTGCCAGCAGTTCCCTCACGAACAGGGGTTCAGAGACCCAGTACTTC.

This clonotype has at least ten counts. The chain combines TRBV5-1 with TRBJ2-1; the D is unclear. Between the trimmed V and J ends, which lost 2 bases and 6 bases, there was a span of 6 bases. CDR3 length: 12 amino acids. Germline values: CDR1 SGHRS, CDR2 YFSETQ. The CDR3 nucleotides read TGCGCCAGCAGCTTCGGTCCCAATGAGCAGTTCTTC. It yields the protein CASSFGPNEQFF.

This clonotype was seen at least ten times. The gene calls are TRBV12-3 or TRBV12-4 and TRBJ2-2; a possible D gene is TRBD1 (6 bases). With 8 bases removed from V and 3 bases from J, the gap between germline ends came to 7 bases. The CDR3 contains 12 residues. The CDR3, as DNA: TGTGCCAGCCAGGGGTACACCGGGGAGCTGTTTTTT. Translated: CASQGYTGELFF.

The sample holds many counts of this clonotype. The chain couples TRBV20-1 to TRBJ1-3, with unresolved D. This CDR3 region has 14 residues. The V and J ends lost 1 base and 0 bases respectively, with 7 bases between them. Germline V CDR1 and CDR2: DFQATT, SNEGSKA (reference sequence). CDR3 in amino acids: CSARGLYSGNTIYF. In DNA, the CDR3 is TGCAGTGCTAGAGGACTGTACTCTGGAAACACCATATATTTT.